This record concerns one T cell receptor (beta chain) sequence. This record belongs to a study of blood T cell repertoires in COVID-19. On the study more broadly: COVID-19 samples collected from the United States, Italy and Spain covered acute and convalescent phases. Sources were T cells, B-cell-depleted T cells, or PBMCs; the material itself was cDNA or gDNA.

In the original workflow: Reference gene primer amplification yielded estimated nucleated cell counts. The repertoire was sequenced with immunoSEQ multiplex PCR; TCRdb's copy has only in-frame clones and lacks some. V and J calls and clone size are copied from that table; D and trimming were computed from the DNA. The data hold fewer than 250,000 clones, with over 75% observed a single time. Germline V gene sequence: CDR1 MDHEN, CDR2 SYDVKM. This CDR3 is 15 amino acids long. Deletions cut 6 bases from V and 9 bases from J, with 21 bases between. The sequence was collected from a woman aged 45-65 years with acute or convalescent COVID-19. The sample was peripheral blood. The chain joins TRBV28 to TRBJ1-5; D is ambiguous. The CDR3 protein is CASRKRTGGGWPQHF. The CDR3 DNA reads TGTGCCAGCAGGAAAAGGACGGGAGGAGGGTGGCCCCAGCATTTT.